The 10 T cell receptor beta chains listed next were all sequenced from one sample in a study of blood T cell repertoires in COVID-19 (dated by TCRdb to about 2020). Library creation used the immunoSEQ multiplex PCR assay. In TCRdb, the immuneACCESS table is reduced to in-frame sequences with V and J assigned. These tables do not hold every clone; where another copy was compared, an unresolved V gene accounts for under half, and the others remain unexplained. In all, the sample holds around 130,000 clones, and over 75% of those were seen once. The biggest ten clones account for 16% of the sample. Material: peripheral blood. These receptors originate from a man in his fifties or sixties with active or convalescent COVID-19.

The gene calls are TRBV18 and TRBJ1-5; 12 bases are shared with TRBD1. CDR1 and CDR2 from the germline V gene are KGHSH and LQKENI. CDR3 length: 17 residues. The V gene end was trimmed by 2 bases and the J gene end by 6 bases; junction bases not matched to a gene: 8. DNA for the CDR3: TGTGCCAGCTCACCATCTCGGGGACAGGGGGCAAGTCAGCCCCAGCATTTT. Its protein product is CASSPSRGQGASQPQHF.

This clone has just a few counts. This rearrangement joins TRBV3-1 (or the pseudogene TRBV3-2) to TRBJ1-1; the match to TRBD1 covers 12 bases. The germline gives CDR1 LGHDT, CDR2 YNNKEL (reference sequence). After removal of 7 bases from V and 6 bases from J, the junction contained 6 bases not matched to a gene. The CDR3 extends over 14 amino acids. CDR3 coding DNA: TGTGCCAGCACGGGGACAGGGGGCTTCGCTGAAGCTTTCTTT. It translates to CASTGTGGFAEAFF.

This clone was detected only a few times. The CDR3 sequence is CASSSTGGRSQYF. CDR3 DNA sequence: TGTGCCAGCAGTTCCACCGGGGGGCGGTCCCAGTACTTC. The V and J genes are TRBV12-3 or TRBV12-4 and TRBJ2-5; TRBD2 might be the D (7 bases). Deletions cut 4 bases from V and 9 bases from J, with 15 bases between. There are 13 residues in the CDR3.

The rearrangement joins TRBV7-9 to TRBJ2-5; 15 nucleotides match TRBD2. The germline V gene has CDR1 SEHNR and CDR2 FQNEAQ (reference sequence). Germline trimming cut 5 bases from V and 4 bases from J; bases unmatched to any gene: 14. The CDR3 contains 19 residues. The CDR3 loop reads CASSRPTGTSGRIGETQYF. DNA of the CDR3: TGTGCCAGCAGCCGCCCGACCGGGACTAGCGGGAGGATCGGAGAGACCCAGTACTTC.

The chain combines TRBV10-3 with TRBJ1-1; 10 bases are a match to TRBD1. CDR1 is ENHRY, CDR2 SYGVKD, per germline. The CDR3 extends over 14 amino acids. The V and J ends lost 5 bases and 4 bases, in that order; junction bases with no gene match: 4. CDR3 nucleotide sequence: TGTGCCATCAGTCCCGGGACAGGGGCCACTGAAGCTTTCTTT. It specifies CAISPGTGATEAFF.

The chain has TRBV7-3 and TRBJ2-1, with 13 bases matching TRBD2. The J segment lost 6 bases and the V segment lost 5 bases, leaving 7 bases of the junction unmatched. The CDR3 extends over 16 amino acids. In germline, CDR1 is SGHTA, CDR2 FQGTGA. CDR3 nucleotide sequence: TGTGCCAGCAGCAGAGAAGGGACTAGCGGGGCCAATGAGCAGTTCTTC. Protein sequence: CASSREGTSGANEQFF. Drawing the rest from reference TRBV7-3 and TRBJ2-1, the complete variable domain is GAGVSQTPSNKVTEKGKYVELRCDPISGHTALYWYRQSLGQGPEFLIYFQGTGAADDSGLPNDRFFAVRPEGSVSTLKIQRTERGDSAVYLCASSREGTSGANEQFFGPGTRLTVL.

This clone was seen just once. V is TRBV7-9 and J is TRBJ1-2; D is unclear. CDR3 size: 13 residues. The germline V and J ends were trimmed by 1 base and 8 bases, with 11 bases remaining between them. Germline lookup yields CDR1 SEHNR and CDR2 FQNEAQ (reference sequence). DNA for the CDR3: TGTGCCAGCAGCTTAGAGTGGGCTTTGGGCTACACCTTC. Translation gives CASSLEWALGYTF.

The chain joins TRBV28 to TRBJ2-7; the match to TRBD2 covers 8 bases. This CDR3 comprises 15 residues. Trimming at V came to 2 bases and at J to 3 bases, leaving 6 bases not matched to a gene. Germline loops: CDR1 MDHEN, CDR2 SYDVKM. The CDR3 DNA reads TGTGCCAGCAGTTTAAGGGCGGGGGGAAACTACGAGCAGTACTTC. This encodes CASSLRAGGNYEQYF.

The table lists this clone with a few counts. The chain has TRBV6-6 and TRBJ2-7, with TRBD1 identical over 12 bases. V lost 6 bases to trimming and J lost 7 bases; unmatched junction nucleotides: 7. CDR3 length equals 14 residues. CDR1 and CDR2 (germline): MNHNY, SVGAGI (reference sequence). The CDR3 DNA is TGTGCCAGCAGACCGGGACAGGGGGCAGGGGAGCAGTACTTC. Protein: CASRPGQGAGEQYF.

The CDR3 DNA is TGTGCCAGCAGTTACTCTAGGGGGGGCGCAGATACGCAGTATTTT. This gives the protein CASSYSRGGADTQYF. The chain is built from TRBV6-5 and TRBJ2-3, with D possibly matching TRBD2 (7 bases). The CDR3 has 15 residues. With 0 bases removed from V and 4 bases from J, the gap between germline ends came to 11 bases. CDR1 and CDR2 (germline): MNHEY, SVGAGI.